This section outlines one T cell receptor beta chain sequence together with its context. This sample stems from a study of blood T cell repertoires in COVID-19. Study background: The cDNA or gDNA used as material had been derived from T cells, B-cell-depleted T cells, or PBMCs.

The CDR3 sequence is 12 residues long. In germline, CDR1 is SGHTS, CDR2 YDEGEE. Trimming removed 5 bases from V and 7 bases from J, with 10 bases in between. Produced via immunoSEQ multiplex PCR; TCRdb's table is partial and in-frame only. The repertoire has tens of thousands of clones, 90% of them found once; the top ten carry over 0.95%. The specimen sequenced was peripheral blood. This sequence originates from a man in his sixties with acute or convalescent COVID-19. This chain connects TRBV5-8 to TRBJ2-1; D uncertain. CDR3 sequence: CASSSRSNEQFF. The CDR3 region has the DNA TGTGCCAGCAGTTCTAGGTCGAATGAGCAGTTCTTC.